This T cell receptor (beta chain) emerged from a study of blood T cell repertoires in COVID-19. Whole-study context: Acute and convalescent COVID-19 samples came from the United States, Italy and Spain. The analysed material was cDNA or gDNA that came from T cells, B-cell-depleted T cells, or PBMCs.

As processed by the authors: Estimation of nucleated cell counts was performed using reference gene primer amplification. Sequencing was performed with immunoSEQ multiplex PCR; in TCRdb, only in-frame clones are kept and a portion is missing. V, J and clone size are taken as reported in that table, and D and trimming were inferred from the DNA itself. The sample yields 150,000 to 200,000 clones, roughly 76% seen once. CDR1 and CDR2 from the germline V gene are LGHDT and YNNKEL (reference sequence). V was pared by 4 bases and J by 3 bases, with 4 bases of the junction left unmatched. The CDR3 runs 15 residues. With regard to this clone: Other DNA variants within this sample encode the same CDR3.

Sequenced: peripheral blood. The TCR comes from a woman aged 45-65 years with active or convalescent COVID-19. The chain carries TRBV3-1 (or the pseudogene TRBV3-2) and TRBJ2-3; 10 bases are a match to TRBD1. CDR3 sequence (DNA): TGTGCCAGCAGCCGGGGACAGGGGAGAACAGATACGCAGTATTTT. Protein: CASSRGQGRTDTQYF.